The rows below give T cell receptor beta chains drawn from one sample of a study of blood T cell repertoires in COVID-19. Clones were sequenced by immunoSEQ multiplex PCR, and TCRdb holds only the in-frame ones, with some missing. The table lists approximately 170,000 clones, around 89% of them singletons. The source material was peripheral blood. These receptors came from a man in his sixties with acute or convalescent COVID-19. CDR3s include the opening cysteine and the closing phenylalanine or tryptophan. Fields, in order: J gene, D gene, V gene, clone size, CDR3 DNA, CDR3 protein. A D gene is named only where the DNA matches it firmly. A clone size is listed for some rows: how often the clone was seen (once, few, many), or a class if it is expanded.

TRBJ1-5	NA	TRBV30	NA	TGTGCCTGGAGTACAGGGTTAAGTCAGCCCCAGCATTTT	CAWSTGLSQPQHF
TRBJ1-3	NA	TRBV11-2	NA	TGTGCCAGCAGCTTTTACTCCTCTGGAAACACCATATATTTT	CASSFYSSGNTIYF
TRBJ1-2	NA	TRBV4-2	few	TGTGCCAGCAGCCCCGGCGACAGGAGTAATTGGGGATCCTTCTCTAACTATGGCTACACCTTC	CASSPGDRSNWGSFSNYGYTF
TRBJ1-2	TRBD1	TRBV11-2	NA	TGTGCCAGCAGCTTAGTACAGGGGCGAGGCTACACCTTC	CASSLVQGRGYTF
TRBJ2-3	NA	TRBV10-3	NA	TGTGCCATCACCCGGGACATCACAGATACGCAGTATTTT	CAITRDITDTQYF
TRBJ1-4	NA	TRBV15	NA	TGTGCCACCAGCAGACAGTTTAATGAAAAACTGTTTTTT	CATSRQFNEKLFF
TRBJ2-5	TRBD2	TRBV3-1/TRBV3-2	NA	TGTGCCAGCAGCCCCCACGGGGGGGCAGTTAAGACCCAGTACTTC	CASSPHGGAVKTQYF
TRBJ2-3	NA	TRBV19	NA	TGTGCCAGTAGTATAGGAGACGGGTACACAGATACGCAGTATTTT	CASSIGDGYTDTQYF
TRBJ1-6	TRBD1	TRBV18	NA	TGTGCCAGCTCACCAGCGGACAGGGGGTATAATTCACCCCTCCACTTT	CASSPADRGYNSPLHF
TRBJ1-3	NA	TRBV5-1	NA	TGCGCCAGCAGCTCTCTCGATCGGGACACCATATATTTT	CASSSLDRDTIYF
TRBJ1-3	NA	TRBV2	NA	TGTGCCAGCACTTACAGGGACCCCAGAGGAAACACCATATATTTT	CASTYRDPRGNTIYF
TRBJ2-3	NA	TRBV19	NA	TGTGCCAGTAGTATAGTGAAGGTGACCGGAGACACAGATACGCAGTATTTT	CASSIVKVTGDTDTQYF
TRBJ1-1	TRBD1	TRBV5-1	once	TGCGCCAGCAGCTTTGGACAGGGGAACACTGAAGCTTTCTTT	CASSFGQGNTEAFF
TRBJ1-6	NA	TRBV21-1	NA	TGTGCCAGGGAGGTGAGGGGGTCATATAATTCACCCCTCCACTTT	CAREVRGSYNSPLHF
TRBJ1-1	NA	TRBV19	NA	TGTGCCAGTAGTATAGCACGGGGCACTGAAGCTTTCTTT	CASSIARGTEAFF
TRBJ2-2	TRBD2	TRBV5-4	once	TGTGCCAGCAGCATGGCTAGCGGGAGCGGGGAGCTGTTTTTT	CASSMASGSGELFF
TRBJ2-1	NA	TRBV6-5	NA	TGTGCCAGCATCCTGAGAGGTTCTACCTACAATGAGCAGTTCTTC	CASILRGSTYNEQFF
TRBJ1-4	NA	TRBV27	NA	TGTGCCAGCAGTTCTAATACTCTAAATGAAAAACTGTTTTTT	CASSSNTLNEKLFF
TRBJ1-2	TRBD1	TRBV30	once	TGTGCCTGGAGGGGGGACAGGGAACGCTATGGCTACACCTTC	CAWRGDRERYGYTF
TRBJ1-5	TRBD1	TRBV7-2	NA	TGTGCCAGCAGCTTAGGCCGGGACAGGGGATATGACCAGCATTTT	CASSLGRDRGYDQHF
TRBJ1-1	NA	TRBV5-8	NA	TGTGCCAGCAGCTATATTTACACTGAAGCTTTCTTT	CASSYIYTEAFF
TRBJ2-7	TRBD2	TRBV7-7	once	TGTGCCAGCAGCGTGATAGCGGGAGATGCCTACGAGCAGTACTTC	CASSVIAGDAYEQYF
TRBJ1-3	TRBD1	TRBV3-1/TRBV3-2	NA	TGTGCCAGCAGCCAAGTTGCAGGGGGCTCTGGAAACACCATATATTTT	CASSQVAGGSGNTIYF
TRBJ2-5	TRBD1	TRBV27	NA	TGTGCCAGCAGTCCCCTCGGACAGGCGTACCAAGAGACCCAGTACTTC	CASSPLGQAYQETQYF
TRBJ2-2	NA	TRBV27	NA	TGTGCCAGCAGTACCTCGACAGAGAACACCGGGGAGCTGTTTTTT	CASSTSTENTGELFF
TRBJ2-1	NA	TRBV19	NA	TGTGCCAGTAGTATCTCGAGTTACAATGAGCAGTTCTTC	CASSISSYNEQFF
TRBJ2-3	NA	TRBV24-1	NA	TGTGCCACCAGTGAAATAAAGAGGGATACGCAGTATTTT	CATSEIKRDTQYF
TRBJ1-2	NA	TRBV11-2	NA	TGTGCCAGCAGAAGAACAGGGAGCAACTATGGCTACACCTTC	CASRRTGSNYGYTF
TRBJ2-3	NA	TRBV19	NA	TGTGCCAGTAGTCCCGGCGGCAGGGTGGGAGATACGCAGTATTTT	CASSPGGRVGDTQYF
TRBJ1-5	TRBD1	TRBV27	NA	TGTGCCAGCAGTTTATTTGGACAGGGGCGGGCTTGGGGCAATCAGCCCCAGCATTTT	CASSLFGQGRAWGNQPQHF
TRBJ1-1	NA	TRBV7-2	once	TGTGCCAGCAGCTTAGTAGCCAGAGCTTTCTTT	CASSLVARAFF
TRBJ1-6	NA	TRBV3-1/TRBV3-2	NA	TGTGCCAGCAGCCAAGAAAGGCAACGGGGTTCACCCCTCCACTTT	CASSQERQRGSPLHF
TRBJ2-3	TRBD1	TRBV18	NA	TGTGCCAGCTCACCACCGAACAGGGGGCAGGCAGATACGCAGTATTTT	CASSPPNRGQADTQYF
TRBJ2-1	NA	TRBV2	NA	TGTGCCAGCAGCGACGAGGGACAATCGGGCAATGAGCAGTTCTTC	CASSDEGQSGNEQFF
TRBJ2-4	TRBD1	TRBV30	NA	TGTGCCTGGAGCCGGGACAGCAAAAACATTCAGTACTTC	CAWSRDSKNIQYF
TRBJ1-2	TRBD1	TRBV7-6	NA	TGTGCCAGCAGCTTGGGACAGGGCCTCAGCTATGGCTACACCTTC	CASSLGQGLSYGYTF
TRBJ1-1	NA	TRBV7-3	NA	TGTGCCAGCAGCTTGAGGGTGGGCACTGAAGCTTTCTTT	CASSLRVGTEAFF
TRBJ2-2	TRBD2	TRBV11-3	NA	TGTGCCAGCAGCTTAGAAGGGACTAGCGGGGGCACCGGGGAGCTGTTTTTT	CASSLEGTSGGTGELFF
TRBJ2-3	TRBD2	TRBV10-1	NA	TGCGCCAGCAGTGACCAAAGGCGGGGGAGCACAGATACGCAGTATTTT	CASSDQRRGSTDTQYF
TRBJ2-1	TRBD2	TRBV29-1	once	TGCAGCGTTGGAGGGGTGACTAGCGGGAAAGTTTACAATGAGCAGTTCTTC	CSVGGVTSGKVYNEQFF